The next 18 T cell receptor beta chains were all read from a single sample in a study of blood T cell repertoires in COVID-19. Produced via immunoSEQ multiplex PCR; TCRdb's table is partial and in-frame only. The table records 210,000 or so clones, about 84% of them present only once. Source material: PBMCs or T cells enriched from blood (not recorded which). These receptor sequences come from a woman aged 40 to 55 with acute COVID-19.

The chain uses TRBV6-5 and TRBJ1-2; D ambiguous. In germline, CDR1 is MNHEY, CDR2 SVGAGI. The ends were cut back, 6 bases at V and 5 bases at J, with 13 bases in the middle. This CDR3 region has 13 residues. CDR3 region: CASSPQVWYGYTF. The CDR3 DNA sequence: TGTGCCAGCAGCCCCCAGGTTTGGTATGGCTACACCTTC.

This chain uses TRBV19 with TRBJ2-2, with 10 bases matching TRBD1. Per the germline V gene, CDR1 is LNHDA and CDR2 is SQIVND (reference sequence). The CDR3 spans 17 residues. Losses at the gene ends were 5 bases for V and 5 bases for J; bases not matched to a gene: 11. CDR3 DNA sequence: TGTGCCAGTAGTCGGACAGGGGGAGGCTCTGGGACCGGGGAGCTGTTTTTT. Translating it yields CASSRTGGGSGTGELFF.

CDR3 sequence: CASRENLGGLLSGNTIYF. The CDR3 DNA sequence: TGTGCCAGCAGAGAAAATCTGGGGGGACTTCTATCGGGAAACACCATATATTTT. The chain uses TRBV2 and TRBJ1-3; D perhaps matches TRBD1 (5 bases). Germline V gene data show CDR1 as SNHLY and CDR2 as FYNNEI. The CDR3 consists of 18 residues. Between the trimmed V and J ends, which lost 6 bases and 4 bases, there was a span of 25 bases.

The genes are TRBV4-1 and TRBJ1-5; no definite D call. Trimming pared 4 bases from V and 11 bases from J, leaving 24 bases between. Germline V gene lookup returns CDR1 MGHRA and CDR2 YSYEKL. The CDR3 totals 16 residues. The chain's CDR3 is CASSPIEKGGPLAQHF. The DNA for the CDR3 is TGCGCCAGCAGCCCGATAGAAAAGGGAGGGCCCCTGGCCCAGCATTTT.

The genes are TRBV5-4 and TRBJ1-2; D possibly corresponds to TRBD1 (6 bases). There are 15 residues in the CDR3. The V end was cut by 0 bases, the J end by 2 bases, with 11 bases between. Per germline, CDR1 SGHNT and CDR2 YYREEE (reference sequence). The CDR3 DNA sequence: TGTGCCAGCAGCTTGGAGGGGGGGCTGAACTATGGCTACACCTTC. Its translation is CASSLEGGLNYGYTF.

The chain couples TRBV4-1 to TRBJ2-7; 14 bases agree with TRBD2. Germline assignment: CDR1 MGHRA and CDR2 YSYEKL. J lost 0 bases, V lost 3 bases, and 4 bases had no gene match. This CDR3 comprises 17 residues. In DNA form, the CDR3 reads TGCGCCAGCAGCCACGAGGGGACTAGCGGGGGCTCCTACGAGCAGTACTTC. Translation gives CASSHEGTSGGSYEQYF.

This clone was counted only a few times. The chain is built from TRBV27 and TRBJ2-2; 8 nucleotides align to TRBD2. The V and J ends lost 6 bases and 5 bases, in that order; junction bases with no gene match: 8. The CDR3 is made up of 15 amino acids. Per germline, CDR1 MNHEY and CDR2 SMNVEV (reference sequence). The DNA for the CDR3 is TGTGCCAGCAGCCGAGGGGTAGCGGGAACCGGGGAGCTGTTTTTT. Translating it yields CASSRGVAGTGELFF.

The chain uses TRBV3-1 (or the pseudogene TRBV3-2) and TRBJ1-2; D gene unclear. This CDR3 is built from 17 residues. V lost 5 bases and J 1 base, leaving 20 bases between the germline ends. Per germline, CDR1 LGHDT and CDR2 YNNKEL (reference sequence). CDR3 residues: CASSTRARASFNYGYTF. CDR3 bases: TGTGCCAGCAGCACCCGCGCGAGGGCCTCCTTTAACTATGGCTACACCTTC.

The chain uses TRBV27 and TRBJ2-2; 11 bases fit TRBD2. From germline, CDR1 is MNHEY and CDR2 SMNVEV (reference sequence). V was pared by 6 bases and J by 0 bases, with 9 bases of the junction left unmatched. The CDR3 is 18 residues long. This CDR3 is CASRLSPGLAANTGELFF. CDR3 nucleotide sequence: TGTGCCAGCAGGCTATCTCCGGGACTAGCGGCGAACACCGGGGAGCTGTTTTTT.

V gene TRBV18 combines with J gene TRBJ2-5; D call uncertain. Germline V gives CDR1 KGHSH, CDR2 LQKENI. Trimming removed 1 base at V and 5 bases at J, with 14 bases between. The CDR3 loop spans 15 amino acids. The CDR3 coding sequence is TGTGCCAGCTCACCACAGGTTTCGGCGGTGGAGACCCAGTACTTC. It codes for CASSPQVSAVETQYF. Filled out from reference TRBV18 and TRBJ2-5, the complete variable domain reads NAGVMQNPRHLVRRRGQEARLRCSPMKGHSHVYWYRQLPEEGLKFMVYLQKENIIDESGMPKERFSAEFPKEGPSILRIQQVVRGDSAAYFCASSPQVSAVETQYFGPGTRLLVL.

The V and J genes are TRBV19 and TRBJ2-1, with 14 bases identical to TRBD2. Germline CDR1 reads LNHDA; CDR2 reads SQIVND (reference sequence). This CDR3 is built from 16 residues. With V trimmed by 6 bases and J by 3 bases, 4 bases remained unmatched. CDR3 loop: CASRGLAGENYNEQFF. Written as DNA, the CDR3 is TGTGCCAGTAGGGGACTAGCGGGGGAAAACTACAATGAGCAGTTCTTC.

CDR3 sequence reads: CASSTGQGRSYTF. CDR3 DNA sequence: TGTGCCAGCAGTACAGGACAGGGACGTAGCTACACCTTC. V is TRBV28 and J is TRBJ1-2, with 8 bases matching TRBD1. From germline, CDR1 is MDHEN and CDR2 SYDVKM. V shed 5 bases, J shed 9 bases, and the junction held 8 bases outside the gene matches. The CDR3 sequence is 13 residues long.

The genes are TRBV6-5 and TRBJ1-4, with a tentative D call TRBD1 (6 bases). With 6 bases removed from V and 3 bases from J, the gap between germline ends came to 11 bases. CDR1 is MNHEY, CDR2 SVGAGI, per germline. The CDR3 spans 14 residues. CDR3 protein: CASRDRTANEKLFF. In DNA, the CDR3 is TGTGCCAGCAGAGACAGGACAGCTAATGAAAAACTGTTTTTT.

The chain carries TRBV5-1 and TRBJ2-1; the match to TRBD1 covers 8 bases. CDR1 and CDR2 (germline): SGHRS, YFSETQ. The CDR3 sequence is 14 residues long. J lost 6 bases, V lost 4 bases, and 6 bases had no gene match. CDR3 region: CASSEQGVTNEQFF. The CDR3 DNA follows: TGCGCCAGCAGCGAACAGGGGGTCACCAATGAGCAGTTCTTC.

This clone was recorded only once. V gene TRBV29-1 combines with J gene TRBJ2-5; possibly TRBD2 for D (6 bases). V was pared by 4 bases and J by 6 bases, with 15 bases between. The germline V gene has CDR1 SQVTM and CDR2 ANQGSEA. CDR3 length: 13 residues. CDR3 protein: CSVVGGGVKTQYF. The CDR3 DNA reads TGCAGCGTTGTGGGGGGAGGCGTAAAGACCCAGTACTTC.

The chain recombines TRBV28 with TRBJ1-2, with TRBD1 matching 10 bases. The germline gives CDR1 MDHEN, CDR2 SYDVKM. The V gene end was trimmed by 2 bases and the J gene end by 4 bases; junction bases not matched to a gene: 4. The CDR3 covers 15 residues. The CDR3 is CASSLPGQGGYGYTF. The CDR3 DNA is TGTGCCAGCAGTTTACCAGGACAGGGGGGCTATGGCTACACCTTC.

This sequence joins TRBV7-2 and TRBJ1-3; D call uncertain. The CDR3 contains 16 residues. Trimming removed 5 bases from V and 4 bases from J, with 18 bases in between. CDR1 SGHTA and CDR2 FQGNSA come from the germline V gene. CDR3 nucleotides: TGTGCCAGCAGCCCCAGAGGCCAATTCGAAGGAAACACCATATATTTT. Protein: CASSPRGQFEGNTIYF.

This chain connects TRBV5-1 to TRBJ1-2, with 8 bases aligning to TRBD1. Losses at the gene ends were 4 bases for V and 4 bases for J; bases not matched to a gene: 6. CDR1 and CDR2 from the germline V gene are SGHRS and YFSETQ. The CDR3 runs to 14 residues. The CDR3 bases are TGCGCCAGCAGCCCAGGGGGCGAGGGCTATGGCTACACCTTC. Translation: CASSPGGEGYGYTF.